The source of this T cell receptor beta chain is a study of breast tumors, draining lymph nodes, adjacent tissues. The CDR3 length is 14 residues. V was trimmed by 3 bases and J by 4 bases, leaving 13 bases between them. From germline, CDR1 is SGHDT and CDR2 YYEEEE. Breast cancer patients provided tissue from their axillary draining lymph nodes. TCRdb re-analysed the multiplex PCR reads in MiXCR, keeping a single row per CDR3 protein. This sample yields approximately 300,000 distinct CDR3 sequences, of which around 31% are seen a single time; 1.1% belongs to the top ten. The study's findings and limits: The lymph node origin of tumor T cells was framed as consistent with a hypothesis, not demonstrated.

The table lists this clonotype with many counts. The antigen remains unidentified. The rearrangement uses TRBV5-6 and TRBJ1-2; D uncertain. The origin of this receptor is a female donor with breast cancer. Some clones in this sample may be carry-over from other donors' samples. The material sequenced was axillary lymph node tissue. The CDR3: CASSSRGFGYGYTF. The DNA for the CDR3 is TGTGCCAGCAGCTCACGGGGTTTTGGCTATGGCTACACCTTC.